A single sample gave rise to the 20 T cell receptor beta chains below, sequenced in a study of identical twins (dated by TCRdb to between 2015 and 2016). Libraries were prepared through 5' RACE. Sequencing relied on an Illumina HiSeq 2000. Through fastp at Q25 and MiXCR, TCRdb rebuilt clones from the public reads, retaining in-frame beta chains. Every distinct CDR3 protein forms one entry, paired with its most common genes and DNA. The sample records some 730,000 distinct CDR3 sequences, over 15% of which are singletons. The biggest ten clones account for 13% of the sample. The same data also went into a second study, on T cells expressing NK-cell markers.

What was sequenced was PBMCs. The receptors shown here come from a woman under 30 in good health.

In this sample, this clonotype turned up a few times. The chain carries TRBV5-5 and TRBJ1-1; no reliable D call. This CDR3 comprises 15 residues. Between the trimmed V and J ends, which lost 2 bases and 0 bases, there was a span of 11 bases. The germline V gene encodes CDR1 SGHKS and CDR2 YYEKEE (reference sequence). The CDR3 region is CASSFLAELNTEAFF. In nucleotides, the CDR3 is TGTGCCAGCAGCTTCCTAGCAGAATTGAACACTGAAGCTTTCTTT.

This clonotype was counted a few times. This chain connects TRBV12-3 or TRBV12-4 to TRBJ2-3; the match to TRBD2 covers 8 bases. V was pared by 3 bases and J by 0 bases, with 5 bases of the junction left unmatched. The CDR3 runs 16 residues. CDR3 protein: CASSFSGEMSTDTQYF. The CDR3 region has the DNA TGTGCCAGCAGTTTTAGCGGGGAGATGAGCACAGATACGCAGTATTTT.

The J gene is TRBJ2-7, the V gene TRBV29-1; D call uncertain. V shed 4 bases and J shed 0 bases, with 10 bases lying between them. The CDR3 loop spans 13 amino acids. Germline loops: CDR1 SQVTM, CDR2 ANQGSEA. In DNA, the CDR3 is TGCAGCGTTGTCCGGGCTAGCTCCTACGAGCAGTACTTC. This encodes CSVVRASSYEQYF.

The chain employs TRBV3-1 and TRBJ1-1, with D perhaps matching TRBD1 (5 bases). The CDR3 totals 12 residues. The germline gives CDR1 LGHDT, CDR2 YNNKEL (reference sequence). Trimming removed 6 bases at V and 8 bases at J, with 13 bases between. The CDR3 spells CASSRGDREAFF. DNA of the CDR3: TGTGCCAGCAGTCGGGGGGATAGGGAAGCTTTCTTT.

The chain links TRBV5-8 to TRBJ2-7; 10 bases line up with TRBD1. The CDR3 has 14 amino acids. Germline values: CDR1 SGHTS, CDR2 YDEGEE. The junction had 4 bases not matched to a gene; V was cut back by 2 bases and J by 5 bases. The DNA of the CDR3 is TGTGCCAGCAGCTTTGGGACAGGGGTGGACGAGCAGTACTTC. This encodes CASSFGTGVDEQYF.

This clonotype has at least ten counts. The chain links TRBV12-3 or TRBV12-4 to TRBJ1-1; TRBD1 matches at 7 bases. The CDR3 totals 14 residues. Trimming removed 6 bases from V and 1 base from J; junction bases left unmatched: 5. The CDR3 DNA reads TGTGCCAGCAGGGACAGGTTTGCGAACACTGAAGCTTTCTTT. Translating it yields CASRDRFANTEAFF.

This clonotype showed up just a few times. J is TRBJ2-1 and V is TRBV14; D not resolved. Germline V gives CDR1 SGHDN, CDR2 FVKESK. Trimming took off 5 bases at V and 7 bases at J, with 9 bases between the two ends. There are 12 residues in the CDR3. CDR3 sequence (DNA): TGTGCCAGCAGCTGGTCGCCAAATGAGCAGTTCTTC. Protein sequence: CASSWSPNEQFF.

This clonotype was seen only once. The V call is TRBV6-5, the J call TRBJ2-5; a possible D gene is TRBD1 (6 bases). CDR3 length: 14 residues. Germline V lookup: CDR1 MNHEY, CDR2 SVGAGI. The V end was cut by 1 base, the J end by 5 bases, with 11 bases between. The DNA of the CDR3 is TGTGCCAGCAGTTACTTGGGGGCAGGGGAGACCCAGTACTTC. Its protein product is CASSYLGAGETQYF.

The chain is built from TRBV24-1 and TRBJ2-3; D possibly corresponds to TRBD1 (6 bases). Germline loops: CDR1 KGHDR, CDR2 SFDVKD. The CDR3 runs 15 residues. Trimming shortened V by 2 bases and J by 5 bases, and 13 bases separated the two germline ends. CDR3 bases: TGTGCCACCAGTGATTCATGGGGGCCGGGAGATACGCAGTATTTT. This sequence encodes CATSDSWGPGDTQYF.

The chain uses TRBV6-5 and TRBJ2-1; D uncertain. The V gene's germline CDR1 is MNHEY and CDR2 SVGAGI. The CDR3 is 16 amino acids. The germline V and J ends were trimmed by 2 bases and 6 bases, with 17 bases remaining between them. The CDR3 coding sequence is TGTGCCAGCAGTTACATTTTTCAGTCCGGAATCAATGAGCAGTTCTTC. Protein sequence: CASSYIFQSGINEQFF.

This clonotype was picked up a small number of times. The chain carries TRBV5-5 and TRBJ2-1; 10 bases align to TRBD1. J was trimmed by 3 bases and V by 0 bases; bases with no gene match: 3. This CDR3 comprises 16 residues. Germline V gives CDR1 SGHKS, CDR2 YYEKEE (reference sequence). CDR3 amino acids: CASSLERTGGYNEQFF. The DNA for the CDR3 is TGTGCCAGCAGCTTGGAGAGGACAGGGGGCTACAATGAGCAGTTCTTC. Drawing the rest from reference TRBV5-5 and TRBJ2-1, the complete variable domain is DAGVTQSPTHLIKTRGQQVTLRCSPISGHKSVSWYQQVLGQGPQFIFQYYEKEERGRGNFPDRFSARQFPNYSSELNVNALLLGDSALYLCASSLERTGGYNEQFFGPGTRLTVL.

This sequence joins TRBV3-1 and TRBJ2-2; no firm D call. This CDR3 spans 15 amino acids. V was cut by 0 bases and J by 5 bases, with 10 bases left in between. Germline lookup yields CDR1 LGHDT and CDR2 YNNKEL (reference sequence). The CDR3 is CASSQETLTTGELFF. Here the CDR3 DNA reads TGTGCCAGCAGCCAAGAAACCCTAACGACCGGGGAGCTGTTTTTT.

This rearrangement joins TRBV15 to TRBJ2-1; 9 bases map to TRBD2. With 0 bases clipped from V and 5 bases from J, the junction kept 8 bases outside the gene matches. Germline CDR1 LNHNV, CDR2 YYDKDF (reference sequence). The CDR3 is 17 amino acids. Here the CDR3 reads CATSRDLGGRANNEQFF. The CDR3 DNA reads TGTGCCACCAGCAGAGATCTCGGCGGGAGGGCCAACAATGAGCAGTTCTTC.

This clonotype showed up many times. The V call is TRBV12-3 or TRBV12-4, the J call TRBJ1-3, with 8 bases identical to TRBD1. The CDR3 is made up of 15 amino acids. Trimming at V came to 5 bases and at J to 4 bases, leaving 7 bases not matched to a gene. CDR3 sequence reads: CASSVTGEGGNTIYF. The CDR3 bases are TGTGCCAGCAGTGTGACAGGGGAGGGCGGAAACACCATATATTTT.

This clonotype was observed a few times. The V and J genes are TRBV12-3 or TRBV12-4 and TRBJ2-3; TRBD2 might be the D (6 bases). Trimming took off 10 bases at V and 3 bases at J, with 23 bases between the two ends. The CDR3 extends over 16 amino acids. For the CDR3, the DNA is TGTGCCACCGACCTCCTCCTTGATAGCGGTACAGATACGCAGTATTTT. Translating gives CATDLLLDSGTDTQYF.

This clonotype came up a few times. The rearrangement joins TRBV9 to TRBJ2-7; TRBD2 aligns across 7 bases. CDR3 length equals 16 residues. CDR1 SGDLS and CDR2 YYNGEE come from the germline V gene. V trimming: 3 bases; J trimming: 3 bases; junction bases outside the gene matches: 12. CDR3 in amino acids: CASSARPASGNYEQYF. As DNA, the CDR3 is TGTGCCAGCAGCGCTAGACCAGCTAGCGGCAACTACGAGCAGTACTTC.

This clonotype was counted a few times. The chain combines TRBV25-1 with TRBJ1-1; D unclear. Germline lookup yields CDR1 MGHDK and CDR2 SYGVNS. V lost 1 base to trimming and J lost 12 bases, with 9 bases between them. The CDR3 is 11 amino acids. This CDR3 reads CASSEFLGTFF. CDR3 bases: TGTGCCAGCAGTGAATTTTTGGGGACTTTCTTT.

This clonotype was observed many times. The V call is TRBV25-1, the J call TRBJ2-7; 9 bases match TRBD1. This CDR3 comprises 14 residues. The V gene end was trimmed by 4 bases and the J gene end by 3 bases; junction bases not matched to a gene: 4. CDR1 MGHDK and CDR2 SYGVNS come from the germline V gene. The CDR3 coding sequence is TGTGCCAGCAGTGGGACAGGGGCCTTCTACGAGCAGTACTTC. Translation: CASSGTGAFYEQYF.

In DNA form, the CDR3 reads TGCAGCGTCCGGGACAGTGGGGATACGCAGTATTTT. Its translation: CSVRDSGDTQYF. The chain employs TRBV29-1 and TRBJ2-3; TRBD1 agrees at 7 bases. Germline CDR1 is SQVTM and CDR2 is ANQGSEA. J gave up 6 bases and V 6 bases, and 6 bases lay outside the gene matches. The CDR3 length is 12 residues.

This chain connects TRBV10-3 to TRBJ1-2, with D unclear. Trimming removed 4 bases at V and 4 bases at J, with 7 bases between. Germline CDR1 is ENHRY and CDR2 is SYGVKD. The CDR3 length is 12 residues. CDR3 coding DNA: TGTGCCATCAGTGGGACCTCCTATGGCTACACCTTC. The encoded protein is CAISGTSYGYTF.